This is a list of T cell receptor beta chains from one sample in a study of T cell repertoires in cytomegalovirus infection. MiXCR was run by TCRdb on the reads, yielding one entry per CDR3 protein. The table records more than 85,000 distinct CDR3 sequences, 23% of them present only once. The sequencing input was CD8+ T cells from PBMCs. These TCRs come from a human donor in good health (CMV status not recorded). Some clones in this sample may be carry-over from other donors' samples. Each CDR3 is given with its conserved first and last residue. A D gene is named only where the DNA matches it firmly. Some rows mark clone size as missing; the rest say once, few, many or name a class of expanded clone.

v_call: TRBV4-3
j_call: TRBJ2-3
clone_size: NA
d_call: TRBD1
cdr3_aa: CASSQDRGPNADTQYF
cdr3_nt: TGCGCCAGCAGCCAGGACAGGGGGCCGAACGCAGATACGCAGTATTTT

v_call: TRBV6-2/TRBV6-3
j_call: TRBJ2-3
clone_size: NA
d_call: TRBD2
cdr3_aa: CASSLTSVTDTQYF
cdr3_nt: TGTGCCAGCAGTTTGACTAGCGTGACAGATACGCAGTATTTT

v_call: TRBV24-1
j_call: TRBJ1-2
clone_size: NA
d_call: NA
cdr3_aa: CATSAPELGAYGYTF
cdr3_nt: TGTGCCACCAGTGCCCCGGAACTTGGGGCCTATGGCTACACCTTC

v_call: TRBV7-2
j_call: TRBJ2-3
clone_size: many
d_call: NA
cdr3_aa: CASSSVGGGITDTQYF
cdr3_nt: TGTGCCAGCAGCTCAGTAGGAGGGGGAATCACAGATACGCAGTATTTT

v_call: TRBV7-2
j_call: TRBJ2-5
clone_size: few
d_call: TRBD1
cdr3_aa: CASSLTDRGQETQYF
cdr3_nt: TGTGCCAGCAGCTTGACGGACAGGGGGCAAGAGACCCAGTACTTC

v_call: TRBV28
j_call: TRBJ1-5
clone_size: once
d_call: NA
cdr3_aa: CASSRINQPQHF
cdr3_nt: TGTGCCAGCAGCCGGATTAATCAGCCCCAGCATTTT

v_call: TRBV5-4
j_call: TRBJ2-5
clone_size: few
d_call: NA
cdr3_aa: CASSQNPGPTETQYF
cdr3_nt: TGTGCCAGCAGCCAGAACCCGGGACCTACAGAGACCCAGTACTTC

v_call: TRBV6-8
j_call: TRBJ1-1
clone_size: NA
d_call: NA
cdr3_aa: CASSYELNTEAFF
cdr3_nt: TGTGCCAGCAGTTACGAGTTGAACACTGAAGCTTTCTTT

v_call: TRBV7-8
j_call: TRBJ2-5
clone_size: many
d_call: NA
cdr3_aa: CASSSRGGPPMAQYF
cdr3_nt: TGTGCCAGCAGCTCTCGGGGAGGACCTCCAATGGCCCAGTACTTC

v_call: TRBV24-1
j_call: TRBJ2-7
clone_size: few
d_call: TRBD1
cdr3_aa: CATSSNDRAYEQYF
cdr3_nt: TGTGCCACCAGCAGCAACGACAGGGCCTACGAGCAGTACTTC

v_call: TRBV28
j_call: TRBJ2-7
clone_size: NA
d_call: TRBD1
cdr3_aa: CASSGQGNSYEQYF
cdr3_nt: TGTGCCAGCAGCGGACAGGGAAACTCCTACGAGCAGTACTTC

v_call: TRBV7-2
j_call: TRBJ1-5
clone_size: few
d_call: TRBD1
cdr3_aa: CASSLRQGRGQPQHF
cdr3_nt: TGTGCCAGCAGCTTGAGACAGGGGCGAGGGCAGCCCCAGCATTTT

v_call: TRBV5-1
j_call: TRBJ2-1
clone_size: once
d_call: NA
cdr3_aa: CASSLADGGSSNEQFF
cdr3_nt: TGCGCCAGCAGCTTGGCGGACGGCGGATCTTCAAATGAGCAGTTCTTC

v_call: TRBV27
j_call: TRBJ1-5
clone_size: few
d_call: NA
cdr3_aa: CASSRGGNQPQHF
cdr3_nt: TGTGCCAGCAGCCGAGGCGGTAATCAGCCCCAGCATTTT

v_call: TRBV7-8
j_call: TRBJ2-1
clone_size: many
d_call: TRBD2
cdr3_aa: CASSPSGISYNEQFF
cdr3_nt: TGTGCCAGCAGCCCAAGCGGGATCTCCTACAATGAGCAGTTCTTC

v_call: TRBV3-1
j_call: TRBJ1-4
clone_size: few
d_call: NA
cdr3_aa: CASSQEIKESDEKLFF
cdr3_nt: TGTGCCAGCAGCCAAGAGATAAAGGAGTCTGATGAAAAACTGTTTTTT

v_call: TRBV12-3/TRBV12-4
j_call: TRBJ1-1
clone_size: many
d_call: NA
cdr3_aa: CASSSSFEAFF
cdr3_nt: TGTGCCAGCAGCTCCTCTTTTGAAGCTTTCTTT

v_call: TRBV20-1
j_call: TRBJ2-3
clone_size: many
d_call: NA
cdr3_aa: CSARPALAMNTQYF
cdr3_nt: TGCAGTGCTAGGCCAGCTCTAGCGATGAATACGCAGTATTTT

v_call: TRBV18
j_call: TRBJ2-1
clone_size: many
d_call: TRBD1
cdr3_aa: CASSQTGGYEQFF
cdr3_nt: TGTGCCAGCTCCCAGACAGGGGGCTATGAGCAGTTCTTC

v_call: TRBV7-6
j_call: TRBJ1-2
clone_size: many
d_call: NA
cdr3_aa: CASSLFEVDSSYGYTF
cdr3_nt: TGTGCCAGCAGCTTATTTGAAGTCGACAGCAGCTATGGCTACACCTTC

v_call: TRBV20-1
j_call: TRBJ2-1
clone_size: NA
d_call: TRBD2
cdr3_aa: CSARDRSGSDEQFF
cdr3_nt: TGCAGTGCTAGAGATCGAAGCGGGAGTGATGAGCAGTTCTTC

v_call: TRBV12-3/TRBV12-4
j_call: TRBJ2-3
clone_size: many
d_call: TRBD1
cdr3_aa: CASSSYRRTGQYF
cdr3_nt: TGTGCCAGCAGTTCCTATCGGAGGACAGGGCAGTATTTT

v_call: TRBV24-1
j_call: TRBJ2-3
clone_size: NA
d_call: TRBD1
cdr3_aa: CATSPTGETDTQYF
cdr3_nt: TGTGCCACCAGTCCGACAGGGGAGACAGATACGCAGTATTTT

v_call: TRBV7-2
j_call: TRBJ1-5
clone_size: many
d_call: NA
cdr3_aa: CASSPRGDNQPQHF
cdr3_nt: TGTGCCAGCAGCCCAAGGGGGGACAATCAGCCCCAGCATTTT